This T cell receptor beta chain was identified during a study of cytomegalovirus exposure and HLA in healthy donors. The wider study: The 100 to 150 validation repertoires, a later analysis reported, used the same platform as the roughly 700 repertoires from the first cohort.

The donors were in the approximately 130-subject validation cohort, distinct from the approximately 610-subject first cohort. About this clone: What it recognizes is unknown.

Clones were read by immunoSEQ multiplex PCR, and TCRdb kept only the in-frame ones, dropping some. The sample lists approximately 71,000 clones, approximately 94% seen once, with more than 1% in the top ten. Regarding the study as a whole: In vitro assays verified that a few CMV-associated chains recognized CMV antigens specifically.

This CDR3 is built from 13 residues. The V end lost 4 bases, the J end lost 9 bases, and 16 bases lay between the germline ends. Looked up from germline, CDR1 is SGHDT and CDR2 is YYEEEE. The V call is TRBV5-6, the J call TRBJ1-1; D is uncertain. Sequencing was done on a sample of PBMCs. The source of this sequence is a young woman in good health and CMV-seronegative. CDR3 residues: CASSASGYSQAFF. CDR3 DNA: TGTGCCAGCAGCGCATCAGGATACTCTCAAGCTTTCTTT.